This TCR beta chain was sequenced for a study of shared clonotypes between healthy human individuals. This table comes from immunoSEQ multiplex PCR, and its TCRdb copy is limited to in-frame clones, with some not included. The sample carries 850,000 to 1,100,000 clones, approximately 80% recorded once. Trimming removed 1 base at V and 2 bases at J, with 7 bases between. The CDR3 loop spans 14 amino acids. Germline-derived CDR1 and CDR2 are SGHAT and FQNNGV. The V and J genes are TRBV11-2 and TRBJ2-3; D is uncertain. Source material: memory CD4+ T cells from PBMCs. Specified subset: CD45RA-negative fraction. The clonotype originates from a man in his late teens or twenties in good health. Some clones in this sample may be carry-over from other donors' samples. The CDR3 bases are TGTGCCAGCAGCTTAGGGCAGTCCACAGATACGCAGTATTTT. Protein: CASSLGQSTDTQYF.